This T cell receptor beta chain originates from a study of cytomegalovirus exposure and HLA in healthy donors (dated by TCRdb to about 2017). In the study overall: According to an earlier analysis of 550 to 750 of the donors, 150 million to 200 million T cells yielded over 90 million unique TCR beta sequences and about 300 Gb of sequence data. A separate validation cohort of about 110 different subjects was used in addition to the 666-subject first cohort. To study patterns of TCR occurrence, a later analysis re-analyzed previously published TCR beta repertoires from around 660 donors and added high-resolution HLA genotyping. Every discovery cohort repertoire had been produced on one sequencing platform. Among around 400 genotyped donors of the cohort, an average of approximately 200,000 unique TCR beta nucleotide sequences was sequenced per donor, of which roughly 17% were non-productive. To predict cytomegalovirus infection status, the study combined high-throughput TCR immunosequencing, statistical association of individual TCRs with disease status, and machine learning. Typing coverage varied by locus: roughly 629-640 donors for A, B, C, DRB1 and DQB1; approximately 520 for DQA1; more than 600 for DPA1; more than 450 for DPB1. The study profiled the T cell repertoires of approximately 700 subjects by immunosequencing and related them to cytomegalovirus serostatus. Of the roughly 400 genotyped donors, 70% to 90% were placed in the genetic ancestry cluster associated with self-reported Caucasian donors. Donor age, sex, ethnicity and CMV serostatus were collected together with the repertoire data. A later genetic analysis used genome-wide SNP genotypes for 398 of the 666 donors, treating that subset as a discovery cohort. To decide whether each TCR beta V gene segment behaved as functional or pseudogenic, an earlier analysis of some 570 of the donors relied on high-throughput TCR beta sequencing. HLA typing included class I and class II loci at four-digit resolution. Approximately 300 gigabases of sequencing data and around 90 million unique TCR sequences made up an early release that covered over 550 HLA-typed donors. Rather than using new phenotypic data, the later analysis identified candidate immune exposures from TCR beta sequences and from how often those sequences occurred across donors. Because of strong linkage in the cohort, roughly five DR-DQ haplotypes were treated as single units for association and clustering. The study aimed to test whether cataloging public T cell receptors could reveal signatures of past pathogen exposure.

As regards this clone: The target of this receptor is not known. Per-nucleotide qualities are absent, and no much larger clonotype sits a single base away.

Overall study outcomes, separate from this receptor: Most CMV-associated TCR beta chains appeared to be HLA-restricted in a later analysis, and the HLA associations seemed to be driven largely by CMV exposure. A group of highly shared sequence variants was considered likely to be a technical artifact of the sequencing pipeline. Several of the top co-occurrence clusters appeared to be linked to parvovirus B19, influenza, CMV and Epstein-Barr virus, according to a later analysis. Because counts were too low, approximately 18 rarely observed V segments, including chromosome 9 orphons, were excluded from the earlier analysis of several hundred of the donors. In an earlier analysis of about 600 of the donors, most TCR beta V segments appeared in productive rearrangements about 87% or about 30% of the time, broadly matching IMGT annotations. According to the authors, the approach could potentially be generalized to other disease states and immunological phenotypes. A further reported finding was that TCR beta sequences accurately predicted the HLA-A and HLA-B alleles for most subjects in the first cohort. The classifier was reported to diagnose cytomegalovirus status with high specificity and sensitivity in both the original cohort and the validation cohort. CMV serostatus was the only immune exposure information available for the cohort. Most TCR sequences were observed very rarely across donors, whereas some public TCRs were present in many individuals. In a later genetic analysis, a missense DCLRE1C variant was associated with V-gene and J-gene trimming of TCR beta chains, and the association was replicated in an independent cohort. Assigning TCR associations to individual alleles was difficult when HLA alleles, especially DR and DQ, strongly co-occurred. A few of the identified cytomegalovirus-associated TCR beta chains were confirmed in vitro to be specific for cytomegalovirus antigens. A later analysis found that HLA-associated TCR beta chains were more clonally expanded and had lower generation probabilities than equally common non-associated chains. Only TCR beta chains were sequenced in this cohort, and the absence of alpha or paired-chain data limited detectable features. Presence/absence analyses assumed roughly uniform sequencing depth across donors, an assumption that may not hold. In the study, around 150 TCR beta chains were listed as associated with cytomegalovirus. In a later genetic analysis, fewer N-insertions in productive TCRs were reported among donors in an Asian-associated ancestry cluster than the roughly 700-donor mean. Correlated functional status among segregating V segments might be attributable to linkage disequilibrium, but an unknown experimental factor could not be ruled out. Specific HLA alleles were associated with 15,000 to 20,000 TCR beta sequences at a false discovery rate of 0.05 in a later analysis. Because some donors lacked HLA typing at each locus, the association tests relied only on the typed subset. According to a later analysis, TCR association rates differed among HLA loci, with DRB1 alleles showing the most associated TCRs and HLA-C alleles showing the fewest.

In total, 666 healthy bone marrow donors made up the cohort. Cohort members were all nominally healthy when sampled, although unrecorded immune exposures were likely present. The donor was CMV seropositive and belonged to the group of 250 to 300 seropositive cohort members. Each donor provided a peripheral blood sample, and peripheral blood mononuclear cells were used for TCR beta sequencing. Genomic DNA was extracted from the blood cell samples with the Qiagen DNeasy Blood Extraction Kit. Libraries were constructed by the immunoSEQ multiplex PCR assay. For the multiplex PCR, a mixture combining 60 forward primers for TCR Vbeta segments and 13 reverse primers for TCR Jbeta segments was used. The CDR3 region of rearranged TCR beta genes was amplified from genomic DNA by a multiplex PCR assay. The Illumina HiSeq System was used to sequence the amplified TCR beta libraries as 87-base-pair reads. In the authors' own workflow: A later analysis tallied roughly 80 million unique TCR beta chains across the 650 to 750 repertoires, and about 12 million of those chains were shared by two or more donors. Raw reads were error-corrected and collapsed into unique sequences with a nearest-neighbor algorithm that merged closely related sequences to remove PCR and sequencing errors. To assign V, D and J gene segments, CDR3 sequences were aligned to IMGT reference sequences. For a sequence to be retained, a match of at least six nucleotides was required to both a V gene segment and a J gene segment. A rearrangement was called productive if the CDR3 had no stop codons and remained in frame with V and J, and every other rearrangement was called non-productive. CDR3 was defined by IMGT convention, running from the second conserved V-encoded cysteine to the conserved J-encoded phenylalanine. The earlier analysis of 587 of the donors excluded sequences that lacked an unambiguous match to a single V gene segment. An earlier analysis of roughly 590 of the donors called V segments functional above 56.7% productive rearrangements and segregating when the between-donor standard deviation exceeded 5%. To diagnose cytomegalovirus status from the catalog of TCR beta chain sequences, a statistical classification framework was built. In a later analysis, TCR nucleotide sequences were compared against IMGT/GENE-DB human TR gene sequences so that V and J genes could be assigned. In a later analysis, CDR3 sequences and most-parsimonious VDJ recombination scenarios were assigned using the TCRdist pipeline. In a later analysis, each TCR beta chain was defined by its CDR3 amino acid sequence together with its V-gene family, and reads without a unique V-gene family were excluded. To address suspected cross-contamination and a sequencing artifact, a later analysis removed a few hundred highly shared, low-generation-probability nucleotide sequences. In a later analysis, a clonal expansion index was calculated for each public chain from normalized within-repertoire ranks of inferred template counts. In a later analysis, generation probabilities were computed with a VDJ recombination model fitted to out-of-frame rearrangements, and the resulting probabilities were checked against IGoR. Hypergeometric tests were used in a later analysis to score TCR-TCR, TCR-HLA and TCR-CMV co-occurrence, with a repertoire-size bias correction applied to the TCR pairs. To estimate false discovery rates, a later analysis permuted the HLA or CMV assignments 20 times. In a later analysis, co-occurring TCRs were grouped using DBSCAN, and TCRdist sequence similarity was added for clustering within HLA-allele-positive subsets. Co-occurrence clustering excluded repertoires with fewer than 30,000 or more than 120,000 public chains, plus five with anomalous nucleotide sharing. This is the immuneACCESS table as TCRdb keeps it, with only in-frame sequences that have V and J called. A part of the clones is gone; compared with another copy, unresolved V genes explain less than half, and the rest is unexplained. V and J calls and clone size come straight from that table; D and trimming were deduced from the DNA. This sample gives more than 90,000 clones in total; roughly 60% of them show up just once. The biggest ten clones account for approximately 6.3% of the sample.

The sequence came from a boy between 10 and 17 years old in good health and CMV-seropositive. The sequencing input was PBMCs.

The CDR3 loop reads CAIKVDAVQETQYF. The nucleotide sequence reads as follows: TGTGCCATCAAGGTGGATGCGGTCCAAGAGACCCAGTACTTC. The sequence is built from TRBV2 and TRBJ2-5, with the identity of the D gene unclear. Cut back by 10 bases and 1 base, the V and J ends lie 16 bases apart. The CDR1 and CDR2 encoded by the germline V gene are SNHLY and FYNNEI. Including cysteine and phenylalanine, the CDR3 has 14 amino acids. The DNA shown is the 42-base CDR3, in frame from base 1.